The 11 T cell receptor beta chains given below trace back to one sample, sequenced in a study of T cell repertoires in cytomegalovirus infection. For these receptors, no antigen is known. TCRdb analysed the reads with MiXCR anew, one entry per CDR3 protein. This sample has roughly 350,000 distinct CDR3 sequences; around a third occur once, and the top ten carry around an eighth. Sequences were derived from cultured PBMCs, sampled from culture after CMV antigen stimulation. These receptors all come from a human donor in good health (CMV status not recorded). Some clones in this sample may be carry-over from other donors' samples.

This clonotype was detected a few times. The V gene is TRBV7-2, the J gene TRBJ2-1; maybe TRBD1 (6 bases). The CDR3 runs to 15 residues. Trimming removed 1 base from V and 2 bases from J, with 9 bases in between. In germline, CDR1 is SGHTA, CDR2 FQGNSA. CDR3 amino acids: CASSLVRGAYNEQFF. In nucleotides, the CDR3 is TGTGCCAGCAGCTTAGTCAGGGGAGCCTACAATGAGCAGTTCTTC.

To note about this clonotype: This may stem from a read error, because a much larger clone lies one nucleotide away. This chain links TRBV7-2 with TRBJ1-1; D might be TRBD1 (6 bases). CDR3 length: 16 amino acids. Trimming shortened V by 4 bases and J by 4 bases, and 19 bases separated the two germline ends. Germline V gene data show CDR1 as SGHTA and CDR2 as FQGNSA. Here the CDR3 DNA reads TGTGCCAGCAGCTCCCAGGGACGGGGGGCTGGCACTGAAGCTTTCTTT. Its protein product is CASSSQGRGAGTEAFF.

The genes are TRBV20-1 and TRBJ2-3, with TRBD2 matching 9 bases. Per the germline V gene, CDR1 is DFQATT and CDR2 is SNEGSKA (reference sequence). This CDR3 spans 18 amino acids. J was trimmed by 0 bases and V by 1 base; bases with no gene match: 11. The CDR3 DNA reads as TGCAGTGCTAGAGTGTCCGTCAGCGGGAGGTCCAGCACAGATACGCAGTATTTT. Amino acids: CSARVSVSGRSSTDTQYF.

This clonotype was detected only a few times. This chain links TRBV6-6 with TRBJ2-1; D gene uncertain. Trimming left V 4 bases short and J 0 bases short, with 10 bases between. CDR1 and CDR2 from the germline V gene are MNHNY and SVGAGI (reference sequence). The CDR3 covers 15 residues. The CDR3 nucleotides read TGTGCCAGCAGTTCAGACTCGAGCTCCTACAATGAGCAGTTCTTC. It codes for CASSSDSSSYNEQFF.

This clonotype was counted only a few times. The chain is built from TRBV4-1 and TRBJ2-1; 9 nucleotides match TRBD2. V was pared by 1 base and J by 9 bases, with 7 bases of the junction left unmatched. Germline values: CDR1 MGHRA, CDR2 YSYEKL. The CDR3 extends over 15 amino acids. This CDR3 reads CASSQGLAGNLEQFF. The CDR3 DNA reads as TGCGCCAGCAGCCAAGGTCTAGCGGGAAATCTTGAGCAGTTCTTC.

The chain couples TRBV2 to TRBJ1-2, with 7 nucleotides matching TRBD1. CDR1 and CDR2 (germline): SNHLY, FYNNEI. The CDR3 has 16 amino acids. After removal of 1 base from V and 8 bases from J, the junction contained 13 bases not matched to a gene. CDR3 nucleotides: TGTGCCAGCAGTGAAGGGGTCCCGGAGACAGGGAGAGGCTACACCTTC. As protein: CASSEGVPETGRGYTF. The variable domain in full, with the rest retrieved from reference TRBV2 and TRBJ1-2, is EPEVTQTPSHQVTQMGQEVILRCVPISNHLYFYWYRQILGQKVEFLVSFYNNEISEKSEIFDDQFSVERPDGSNFTLKIRSTKLEDSAMYFCASSEGVPETGRGYTFGSGTRLTVV.

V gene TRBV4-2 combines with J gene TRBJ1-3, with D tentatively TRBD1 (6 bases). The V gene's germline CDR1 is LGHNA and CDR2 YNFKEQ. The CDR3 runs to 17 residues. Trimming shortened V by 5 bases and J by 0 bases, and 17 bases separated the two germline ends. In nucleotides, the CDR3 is TGTGCCAGCAGCTTCGAGGGTAGGACAGTCTCTGGAAACACCATATATTTT. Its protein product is CASSFEGRTVSGNTIYF.

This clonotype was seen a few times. The CDR3, as DNA: TGTGCCAGCCAGAGACAGGGGGCGTTTAATGAGCAGTTCTTC. Its translation is CASQRQGAFNEQFF. The rearrangement joins TRBV11-2 to TRBJ2-1, with 10 bases fitting TRBD1. The CDR3 consists of 14 residues. The J segment lost 7 bases and the V segment lost 8 bases, leaving 8 bases of the junction unmatched. From germline, CDR1 is SGHAT and CDR2 FQNNGV.

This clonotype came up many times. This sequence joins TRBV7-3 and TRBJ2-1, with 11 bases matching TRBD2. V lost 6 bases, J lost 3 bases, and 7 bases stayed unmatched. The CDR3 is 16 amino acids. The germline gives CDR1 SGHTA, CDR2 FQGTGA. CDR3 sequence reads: CASSLLAGASYNEQFF. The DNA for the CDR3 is TGTGCCAGCAGTCTACTAGCGGGAGCCAGCTACAATGAGCAGTTCTTC.

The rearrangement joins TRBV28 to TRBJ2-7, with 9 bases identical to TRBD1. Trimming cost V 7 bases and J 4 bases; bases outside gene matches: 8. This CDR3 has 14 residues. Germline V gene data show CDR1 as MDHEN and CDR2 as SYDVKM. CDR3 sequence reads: CASKGGQGRYEQYF. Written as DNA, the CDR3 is TGTGCCAGCAAAGGGGGACAGGGCAGATACGAGCAGTACTTC.

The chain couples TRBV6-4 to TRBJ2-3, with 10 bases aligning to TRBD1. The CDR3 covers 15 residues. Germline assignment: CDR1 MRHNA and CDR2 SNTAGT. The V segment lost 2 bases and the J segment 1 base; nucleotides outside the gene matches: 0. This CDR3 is CASSDGTGGTDTQYF. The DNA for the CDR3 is TGTGCCAGCAGTGACGGGACAGGGGGCACAGATACGCAGTATTTT.